The next 28 T cell receptor beta chains were all read from a single sample in a study of Tregs in tolerant kidney transplant recipients. Profiled with immunoSEQ multiplex PCR; TCRdb holds only in-frame clones, not every one. The sample spans about 30,000 clones; the ten largest clones claim approximately 14%. The source material was CD8+ T cells from blood, sampled before the transplant. The receptor source for this set is a human donor who received a combined kidney and bone marrow transplant.

Note on this clone: The read halts 3 residues ahead of the CDR3 end, with the missing end drawn from the germline J gene. The chain links TRBV20-1 to TRBJ2-7; TRBD2 matches 7 bases. The CDR3 length is 16 residues. The trim removed 4 bases at V and 6 bases at J, leaving 18 bases unmatched. Germline V gene lookup returns CDR1 DFQATT and CDR2 SNEGSKA (reference sequence). CDR3 in amino acids: CSAKSSEERESSEQYF. The DNA read from the CDR3 is TGCAGTGCTAAATCCTCGGAGGAGCGGGAATCATCCGAG.

In the case of this clone: The CDR3 end falls 3 residues outside the read, so it is completed with the germline J gene. This rearrangement joins TRBV19 to TRBJ2-7; D unresolved. Looked up from germline, CDR1 is LNHDA and CDR2 is SQIVND (reference sequence). The CDR3 spans 14 residues. Trimming shortened V by 5 bases and J by 2 bases, and 13 bases separated the two germline ends. The DNA read from the CDR3 is TGTGCCAGTAGTTCCCTCTTCGGTACCTACGAG. This encodes CASSSLFGTYE. The entire CDR3 reads CASSSLFGTYEQYF.

Concerning this clone itself: The CDR3 end falls 3 residues outside the read, so it is completed with the germline J gene. The V gene is TRBV7-8, the J gene TRBJ2-7, with D possibly TRBD2 on 6 matching bases. The CDR3 is 16 amino acids. Germline V gene lookup returns CDR1 SGHVS and CDR2 FQNEAQ. Deletions cut 5 bases from V and 3 bases from J, with 20 bases between. The CDR3: CASSPLPGLGNYEQYF. The sequenced CDR3 bases are TGTGCCAGCAGCCCCCTCCCGGGACTGGGGAACTACGAG. Combining the CDR3 with reference TRBV7-8 and TRBJ2-7 gives the whole variable domain GAGVSQSPRYKVAKRGQDVALRCDPISGHVSLFWYQQALGQGPEFLTYFQNEAQLDKSGLPSDRFFAERPEGSVSTLKIQRTQQEDSAVYLCASSPLPGLGNYEQYFGPGTRLTVT.

The covered CDR3 bases are TGTGCCAGCCAAGGGCCGCCGCCTAATGAAAAA. It codes for CASQGPPPNEK. The entire CDR3 sequence reads CASQGPPPNEKLFF. The V and J genes are TRBV2 and TRBJ1-4, with D unresolved. Coverage ceases 3 residues before the CDR3 finishes, and the germline J gene fills in the end. The CDR3 length is 14 residues. With 8 bases removed from V and 3 bases from J, the gap between germline ends came to 13 bases. Germline V lookup: CDR1 SNHLY, CDR2 FYNNEI.

Note on this clone: The read falls 3 residues short of the CDR3 end, and the missing part is taken from the germline J gene. The J gene is TRBJ2-3, the V gene TRBV19; 7 bases map to TRBD1. CDR3 length equals 12 residues. Germline values: CDR1 LNHDA, CDR2 SQIVND (reference sequence). V was pared by 11 bases and J by 4 bases, with 6 bases of the junction left unmatched. The CDR3 spells CASGTVSDTQYF. CDR3 DNA (partial): TGTGCCTCCGGGACAGTGTCAGATACG.

CDR3 protein: CASSFPDRVDTQYF. The part of the CDR3 DNA that was read is TGTGCCAGCAGCTTTCCGGACAGGGTAGATACG. The chain carries TRBV7-9 and TRBJ2-3, with 8 bases lining up with TRBD1. Coverage ceases 3 residues before the CDR3 finishes, and the germline J gene fills in the end. Germline loops: CDR1 SEHNR, CDR2 FQNEAQ (reference sequence). The CDR3 is 14 residues long. V trimming: 3 bases; J trimming: 5 bases; junction bases outside the gene matches: 4. Full variable domain (remainder filled in from reference TRBV7-9 and TRBJ2-3): DTGVSQNPRHKITKRGQNVTFRCDPISEHNRLYWYRQTLGQGPEFLTYFQNEAQLEKSRLLSDRFSAERPKGSFSTLEIQRTEQGDSAMYLCASSFPDRVDTQYFGPGTRLTVL.

A word on this clone: Read sequence stops 3 residues before the CDR3 end, and the germline J gene provides the missing end. The gene calls are TRBV9 and TRBJ2-1; 13 nucleotides agree with TRBD2. Germline V lookup: CDR1 SGDLS, CDR2 YYNGEE. With 3 bases clipped from V and 5 bases from J, the junction kept 5 bases outside the gene matches. The CDR3 covers 16 residues. The CDR3 loop reads CASSAWTSGSHNEQFF. The covered CDR3 bases are TGTGCCAGCAGCGCGTGGACTAGCGGGAGCCACAATGAG.

As regards this clone: The read falls 3 residues short of the CDR3 end, and the missing part is taken from the germline J gene. This chain joins TRBV27 and TRBJ1-5; D might be TRBD1 (5 bases). V was trimmed by 7 bases and J by 2 bases, leaving 12 bases between them. CDR1 and CDR2 (germline): MNHEY, SMNVEV (reference sequence). The length of the CDR3 is 14 residues. The CDR3 here is CASKLGGGNQPQHF. The covered CDR3 bases are TGTGCCAGCAAATTGGGGGGGGGCAATCAGCCC.

To note about this clone: The missing CDR3 end, 3 residues past where the read stops, is filled in from the germline J gene. V usage is TRBV19 and J usage is TRBJ2-1; TRBD2 is a possible D gene (5 bases). V was trimmed by 1 base and J by 7 bases, leaving 5 bases between them. Germline values: CDR1 LNHDA, CDR2 SQIVND (reference sequence). There are 12 residues in the CDR3. The CDR3 here is CASSIGGNEQFF. The CDR3 DNA, read in part, is TGTGCCAGTAGTATAGGAGGGAATGAG.

A remark on this clone: The read stops 3 residues short of the end of the CDR3; the missing end is completed from the germline J gene. The chain has TRBV20-1 and TRBJ2-7, with unresolved D. V was pared by 5 bases and J by 0 bases, with 11 bases between. The CDR3 is 13 amino acids. Germline V CDR1 and CDR2: DFQATT, SNEGSKA (reference sequence). This chain's CDR3 is CSAPGSVSYEQYF. Partial CDR3 DNA: TGCAGTGCTCCCGGCAGCGTCTCCTACGAG.

In regard to this clone: Sequencing ends 3 residues short of the CDR3 end; the germline J gene provides the rest. The chain links TRBV13 to TRBJ2-3, with D unclear. This CDR3 comprises 14 residues. The germline gives CDR1 PRHDT, CDR2 FYEKMQ (reference sequence). Trimming took 2 bases from V and 2 from J, leaving 8 bases between them. The CDR3 is CASSLQVYTDTQYF. Partial CDR3 DNA: TGTGCCAGCAGCTTACAGGTGTACACAGATACG.

Notes on this clone: The CDR3 end lies 3 residues beyond the end of the read and is filled in from the germline J gene. The gene calls are TRBV18 and TRBJ2-3; TRBD2 matches 10 bases. The germline CDR1 and CDR2 sequences are KGHSH and LQKENI. This CDR3 is built from 17 residues. Trimming cost V 2 bases and J 0 bases; bases outside gene matches: 5. The sequenced part of the CDR3 DNA is TGTGCCAGCTCACCAAGTGGGACTAGCGAGAGCACAGATACG. Residues: CASSPSGTSESTDT. From start to end, the CDR3 is CASSPSGTSESTDTQYF. Looking up the rest from reference TRBV18 and TRBJ2-3 gives the full variable domain: NAGVMQNPRHLVRRRGQEARLRCSPMKGHSHVYWYRQLPEEGLKFMVYLQKENIIDESGMPKERFSAEFPKEGPSILRIQQVVRGDSAAYFCASSPSGTSESTDTQYFGPGTRLTVL.

The part of the CDR3 DNA that was read is TGTGCCAGCAGTCTTTATGGACAGGAATACACAGATACG. Its protein product is CASSLYGQEYTDT. The CDR3, in full, reads CASSLYGQEYTDTQYF. The rearrangement links TRBV2 to TRBJ2-3, with TRBD1 identical over 7 bases. The read is 3 residues too short to cover the CDR3 end, so that end is filled in from the germline J gene. V lost 5 bases and J lost 2; bases outside the gene matches: 10. Per the germline V gene, CDR1 is SNHLY and CDR2 is FYNNEI. This CDR3 contains 16 residues.

As regards this clone: The CDR3 is cut off 3 residues early in the read; its end comes from the germline J gene. The chain carries TRBV5-1 and TRBJ2-5; 11 bases match TRBD2. Germline loops: CDR1 SGHRS, CDR2 YFSETQ. The CDR3 consists of 17 residues. After removal of 0 bases from V and 5 bases from J, the junction contained 9 bases not matched to a gene. The CDR3 bases that were read are TGCGCCAGCAGCTTGGGTGTTATAGCGGGAGGGCCGGAGACC. Translating gives CASSLGVIAGGPET. The complete CDR3 reads CASSLGVIAGGPETQYF. Combining the CDR3 with reference TRBV5-1 and TRBJ2-5 gives the whole variable domain KAGVTQTPRYLIKTRGQQVTLSCSPISGHRSVSWYQQTPGQGLQFLFEYFSETQRNKGNFPGRFSGRQFSNSRSEMNVSTLELGDSALYLCASSLGVIAGGPETQYFGPGTRLLVL.

A remark on this clone: Read coverage stops 3 residues before the CDR3 terminus; the germline J gene supplies the remainder. The rearrangement uses TRBV6-2 or TRBV6-3 and TRBJ2-7; D is possibly TRBD1 (6 bases). The germline gives CDR1 MNHEY, CDR2 SVGEGT. This CDR3 region has 13 residues. The germline V and J ends were trimmed by 7 bases and 0 bases, with 10 bases remaining between them. CDR3 amino acids: CASKKDSSYEQYF. The CDR3 DNA, read in part, is TGTGCCAGCAAGAAGGACAGCTCCTACGAG.

Details on this clone: The read comes to an end 3 residues before the CDR3 does, leaving the germline J gene to fill in the end. This chain uses TRBV28 with TRBJ1-5; D is ambiguous. Germline assignment: CDR1 MDHEN and CDR2 SYDVKM. V was pared by 3 bases and J by 3 bases, with 12 bases between. This CDR3 has 15 amino acids. The sequenced part of the CDR3 DNA is TGTGCCAGCAGTTTTCGCGCCATGCACAATCAGCCC. Amino acids: CASSFRAMHNQP. The full CDR3 is CASSFRAMHNQPQHF.

The sequenced part of the CDR3 DNA is TGTGCCTGGAGCCTCGGACTAGCGGGAGCCTCAGATACG. It specifies CAWSLGLAGASDT. The CDR3 in its entirety is CAWSLGLAGASDTQYF. The chain combines TRBV30 with TRBJ2-3; 13 bases match TRBD2. The read falls 3 residues short of the CDR3 end, and the missing part is taken from the germline J gene. J was trimmed by 4 bases and V by 3 bases; bases with no gene match: 7. CDR3 size: 16 residues. From germline, CDR1 is GTSNPN and CDR2 SVGIG (reference sequence).

To note about this clone: Sequencing ends 3 residues short of the CDR3 end; the germline J gene provides the rest. The chain links TRBV18 to TRBJ2-7, with D perhaps matching TRBD1 (6 bases). CDR3 length equals 14 residues. Deletions cut 3 bases from V and 0 bases from J, with 9 bases between. Germline V CDR1 and CDR2: KGHSH, LQKENI. The CDR3 loop is CASSPDRNSYEQYF. CDR3 DNA, as far as it was read: TGTGCCAGCTCACCGGACAGAAACTCCTACGAG. Together with reference TRBV18 and TRBJ2-7, the CDR3 gives the full variable domain: NAGVMQNPRHLVRRRGQEARLRCSPMKGHSHVYWYRQLPEEGLKFMVYLQKENIIDESGMPKERFSAEFPKEGPSILRIQQVVRGDSAAYFCASSPDRNSYEQYFGPGTRLTVT.

Concerning this clone: The read falls 3 residues short of the CDR3 end, and the missing part is taken from the germline J gene. The V and J genes are TRBV4-2 and TRBJ2-7; 8 bases fit TRBD2. The CDR3 is made up of 13 amino acids. J gave up 5 bases and V 0 bases, and 0 bases lay outside the gene matches. CDR1 and CDR2 from the germline V gene are LGHNA and YNFKEQ. CDR3 protein: CASSQELADEQYF. The DNA read from the CDR3 is TGTGCCAGCAGCCAAGAACTAGCGGACGAG.

In the case of this clone: With the read ending 3 residues before the CDR3 end, the germline J gene is used to fill in that end. The rearrangement joins TRBV19 to TRBJ2-1; possibly TRBD2 for D (5 bases). This CDR3 comprises 15 residues. Germline V gene data show CDR1 as LNHDA and CDR2 as SQIVND (reference sequence). V shed 1 base and J shed 6 bases, with 13 bases lying between them. The CDR3 loop reads CASSIGPSLVNEQFF. The CDR3 DNA, read in part, is TGTGCCAGTAGTATAGGTCCTAGCCTAGTCAATGAG.

Regarding this clone: The read stops 3 residues short of the end of the CDR3; the missing end is completed from the germline J gene. The V and J genes are TRBV7-9 and TRBJ2-1; 11 bases agree with TRBD2. The CDR3 is 15 amino acids. In germline, CDR1 is SEHNR, CDR2 FQNEAQ (reference sequence). With V trimmed by 4 bases and J by 8 bases, 7 bases remained unmatched. The part of the CDR3 DNA that was read is TGTGCCAGCAGCTACACTAGCGGGAGAGAATATGAG. This gives the protein CASSYTSGREYE. The entire CDR3 sequence reads CASSYTSGREYEQFF.

Worth noting for this clone: The read terminates 3 residues before the CDR3 end, so the remaining end is supplied by the germline J gene. The rearrangement joins TRBV5-1 to TRBJ2-7; 14 bases are shared with TRBD2. The CDR3 is 15 amino acids. The trim removed 4 bases at V and 6 bases at J, leaving 6 bases unmatched. From germline, CDR1 is SGHRS and CDR2 YFSETQ. The sequenced part of the CDR3 DNA is TGCGCCAGCAGCAATGGGACTAGCGGGAGTCGCGAG. This codes for CASSNGTSGSRE. The whole CDR3 protein is CASSNGTSGSREQYF.

As to this clone: The missing CDR3 end, 3 residues past where the read stops, is filled in from the germline J gene. The chain combines TRBV7-9 with TRBJ1-6; tentative D call: TRBD1 (6 bases). Looked up from germline, CDR1 is SEHNR and CDR2 is FQNEAQ (reference sequence). CDR3 length: 15 amino acids. Trimming cost V 5 bases and J 7 bases, with 15 bases left between them. CDR3 in amino acids: CASSAQGWGNSPLHF. Partial CDR3 DNA: TGTGCCAGCAGCGCACAGGGTTGGGGAAATTCACCC.

Notes on this clone: The read falls 3 residues short of the CDR3 end, and the missing part is taken from the germline J gene. The chain couples TRBV5-5 to TRBJ2-7, with D perhaps matching TRBD2 (7 bases). Trimming left V 2 bases short and J 4 bases short, with 13 bases between. There are 14 residues in the CDR3. The germline V gene has CDR1 SGHKS and CDR2 YYEKEE (reference sequence). The CDR3 DNA, read in part, is TGTGCCAGCAGCTTTTTAGGGGGGGAATACGAG. Amino acids: CASSFLGGEYE. The whole CDR3 is CASSFLGGEYEQYF.

In regard to this clone: The read ends 3 residues shy of where the CDR3 ends; the end is completed using the germline J gene. The V call is TRBV2, the J call TRBJ1-1; D is unclear. Germline V gives CDR1 SNHLY, CDR2 FYNNEI. V was trimmed by 4 bases and J by 0 bases, leaving 6 bases between them. There are 13 residues in the CDR3. The sequenced CDR3 bases are TGTGCCAGCAGTGGGCCCCTGAACACTGAA. Translation gives CASSGPLNTE. The entire CDR3 sequence reads CASSGPLNTEAFF. Based on the CDR3 plus reference TRBV2 and TRBJ1-1, the full variable domain is EPEVTQTPSHQVTQMGQEVILRCVPISNHLYFYWYRQILGQKVEFLVSFYNNEISEKSEIFDDQFSVERPDGSNFTLKIRSTKLEDSAMYFCASSGPLNTEAFFGQGTRLTVV.

Notes on this clone: From the germline J gene comes the end of the CDR3, since the read stops 3 residues before it. The chain carries TRBV20-1 and TRBJ2-7; 7 positions match TRBD1. Germline V gene data show CDR1 as DFQATT and CDR2 as SNEGSKA (reference sequence). V shed 3 bases and J 2 bases; nucleotides not matched to a gene: 7. The CDR3 sequence is 14 residues long. The CDR3 DNA, read in part, is TGCAGTGCTAGTCAGGGGGAAGGCGCCTACGAG. The encoded protein is CSASQGEGAYE. The full CDR3 reads CSASQGEGAYEQYF.

A remark on this clone: Coverage ceases 3 residues before the CDR3 finishes, and the germline J gene fills in the end. This chain uses TRBV19 with TRBJ2-1; TRBD2 agrees at 8 bases. CDR3 length: 17 amino acids. The germline V gene encodes CDR1 LNHDA and CDR2 SQIVND (reference sequence). Germline trimming cut 3 bases from V and 0 bases from J; bases unmatched to any gene: 7. CDR3 amino acids: CASSMGSGVSSYNEQFF. The sequenced CDR3 bases are TGTGCCAGTAGTATGGGTAGCGGGGTCAGCTCCTACAATGAG.

On this clone itself: The CDR3 end falls 3 residues outside the read, so it is completed with the germline J gene. The chain uses TRBV20-1 and TRBJ2-1; 11 nucleotides match TRBD2. The V gene's germline CDR1 is DFQATT and CDR2 SNEGSKA (reference sequence). CDR3 length: 16 amino acids. Germline trimming cut 3 bases from V and 3 bases from J; bases unmatched to any gene: 7. The part of the CDR3 DNA that was read is TGCAGTGCTAGCACAACTAGCGGGAGTTACTACAATGAG. Translating gives CSASTTSGSYYNE. The CDR3 in full is CSASTTSGSYYNEQFF.